This T cell receptor beta chain originates from a study of cytomegalovirus exposure and HLA in healthy donors (dated by TCRdb to about 2017). At the level of the whole study: An earlier analysis of roughly 500 of the donors reported about 250 Gb of sequence data and some 100 million unique TCR beta sequences from 150 million to 200 million T cells. An early release that covered about 640 HLA-typed donors contained around 300 gigabases of sequencing data and 80 million or so unique TCR sequences. The genetic ancestry cluster associated with self-reported Caucasian donors included 81% of the roughly 400 genotyped donors. The aim of the study was to test whether cataloging public T cell receptors could identify signatures of past pathogen exposure. The T cell repertoires of 666 subjects were profiled by immunosequencing and related to cytomegalovirus serostatus. A separate validation cohort of 100 to 150 different subjects was used in addition to the roughly 670-subject first cohort. The study combined high-throughput TCR immunosequencing, statistical association of individual TCRs with disease status, and machine learning to predict cytomegalovirus infection status. A later analysis re-examined previously published TCR beta repertoires from around 670 donors and added high-resolution HLA genotyping to investigate patterns of TCR occurrence. In the later analysis, no new phenotypic data were used to find candidate immune exposures; instead, reliance was placed on TCR beta sequences and their occurrence across donors. An earlier analysis of 450 to 750 of the donors used high-throughput TCR beta sequencing to judge whether each TCR beta V gene segment behaved as functional or pseudogenic. Donor age, sex, ethnicity and CMV serostatus were compiled together with the repertoire data. A later genetic analysis took genome-wide SNP genotypes for about 55% of the roughly 670 donors and used that subset as a discovery cohort. Every repertoire in the discovery cohort had been generated on one and the same sequencing platform. HLA typing covered class I and class II loci at four-digit resolution. Typing coverage varied by locus: roughly 629-640 donors for A, B, C, DRB1 and DQB1; around 560 for DQA1; 606 for DPA1; about 450 for DPB1. A handful of DR-DQ haplotypes were handled as single units for association and clustering because linkage in the cohort was strong. On average, over 200,000 unique TCR beta nucleotide sequences were sequenced per donor among a few hundred genotyped donors of the cohort, with roughly a sixth of those sequences being non-productive. General conclusions and limits of the study: In both the original and validation cohorts, the classifier was reported to diagnose cytomegalovirus status with high specificity and sensitivity. In a later analysis, HLA-associated TCR beta chains showed more clonal expansion and lower generation probabilities than non-associated chains that were equally common. Specific HLA alleles were associated with more than 15,000 TCR beta sequences at a false discovery rate of 0.05 in a later analysis. Because HLA typing was unavailable for some donors at each locus, only the typed subset was used in association tests. In a later genetic analysis, a missense DCLRE1C variant was associated with V-gene and J-gene trimming of TCR beta chains, and the association was replicated in an independent cohort. Assigning TCR associations to individual alleles was difficult when HLA alleles, especially DR and DQ, strongly co-occurred. According to the authors, the approach could potentially be generalized to other disease states and immunological phenotypes. This cohort had only TCR beta chains sequenced, and the lack of alpha or paired-chain data limited which features could be detected. A cluster of highly shared sequence variants was judged likely to be a technical artifact of the sequencing pipeline. In a later analysis, the rate of TCR association differed among HLA loci, with DRB1 alleles having the most associated TCRs and HLA-C alleles having the fewest. Roughly uniform sequencing depth across donors was assumed in presence/absence analyses, although this assumption may not hold. The earlier analysis of 587 of the donors excluded some 16 rarely observed V segments, including chromosome 9 orphons, because counts were too low. According to a later analysis, most CMV-associated TCR beta chains appeared to be HLA-restricted, and the HLA associations seemed to be driven largely by CMV exposure. A further reported finding was that TCR beta sequences accurately predicted the HLA-A and HLA-B alleles for most subjects in the first cohort. Across donors, most TCR sequences were observed very rarely, whereas some public TCRs were present in many individuals. A few of the identified cytomegalovirus-associated TCR beta chains were confirmed in vitro to be specific for cytomegalovirus antigens. For the cohort, immune exposure information was limited to CMV serostatus. Correlated functional status among segregating V segments might reflect linkage disequilibrium, but an unknown experimental factor could not be ruled out. The 87-base-pair reads could not distinguish some IMGT-functional V segments, including TRBV6-2 and TRBV6-3, so those segments were excluded. According to a later analysis, parvovirus B19, influenza, CMV and Epstein-Barr virus appeared linked to several top co-occurrence clusters. In the study, some 160 TCR beta chains were listed as associated with cytomegalovirus. According to a later genetic analysis, donors in an Asian-associated ancestry cluster had fewer N-insertions in productive TCRs than the roughly 700-donor mean. An earlier analysis of approximately 590 of the donors showed that most TCR beta V segments appeared in productive rearrangements either about 87% or about 30% of the time, which broadly matched IMGT annotations.

This clone was seen a handful of times. What antigen it recognizes has not been identified. Base quality data are lacking; no much larger clone is found one base away. The cohort consisted of approximately 690 healthy bone marrow donors. At the time of sampling, all cohort members were nominally healthy, though unrecorded immune exposures were likely present. The donor was CMV seropositive and was included in the group of some 290 seropositive cohort members. A peripheral blood sample was provided by each donor, and peripheral blood mononuclear cells were used for TCR beta sequencing. Genomic DNA extraction from the blood cell samples was performed with the Qiagen DNeasy Blood Extraction Kit. The method behind the library was the immunoSEQ multiplex PCR assay. For the multiplex PCR, a mixture combining 60 forward primers for TCR Vbeta segments and 13 reverse primers for TCR Jbeta segments was used. The CDR3 region of rearranged TCR beta genes was amplified from genomic DNA with a multiplex PCR assay. On the Illumina HiSeq System, the amplified TCR beta libraries were sequenced as 87-base-pair reads. The study's processing was this. Across the roughly 670 repertoires, a later analysis counted approximately 83 million unique TCR beta chains, 9.5 million to 13 million of which were shared by at least two donors. Raw reads were error-corrected and collapsed into unique sequences by a nearest-neighbor algorithm in which closely related sequences were merged to remove PCR and sequencing errors. Alignment of CDR3 sequences to IMGT reference sequences was used to assign V, D and J gene segments. Each retained sequence needed at least a six-nucleotide match to both a V gene segment and a J gene segment. A rearrangement was called productive if the CDR3 had no stop codons and remained in frame with V and J, and every other rearrangement was called non-productive. CDR3 was defined by IMGT convention, running from the second conserved V-encoded cysteine to the conserved J-encoded phenylalanine. The earlier analysis of about 560 of the donors excluded any sequence lacking an unambiguous match to a single V gene segment. An earlier analysis of 450 to 650 of the donors called V segments functional above 56.7% productive rearrangements and segregating when the between-donor standard deviation exceeded 5%. A statistical classification framework was built for diagnosing cytomegalovirus status from the catalog of TCR beta chain sequences. V and J gene assignment, in a later analysis, came from comparing TCR nucleotide sequences with IMGT/GENE-DB human TR gene sequences. In a later analysis, CDR3 sequences and most-parsimonious VDJ recombination scenarios were assigned using the TCRdist pipeline. In a later analysis, every TCR beta chain was defined by the combination of its CDR3 amino acid sequence and its V-gene family, and reads without a unique V-gene family were dropped. A later analysis removed over 500 highly shared, low-generation-probability nucleotide sequences to deal with suspected cross-contamination and a sequencing artifact. For each public chain, a later analysis derived a clonal expansion index from normalized ranks of inferred template counts within each repertoire. In a later analysis, generation probabilities were computed with a VDJ recombination model fitted to out-of-frame rearrangements, and the resulting probabilities were checked against IGoR. Hypergeometric tests were used in a later analysis to score TCR-TCR, TCR-HLA and TCR-CMV co-occurrence, with a repertoire-size bias correction applied to the TCR pairs. False discovery rates were estimated in a later analysis by permuting HLA or CMV assignments 20 times. In a later analysis, co-occurring TCRs were grouped using DBSCAN, and TCRdist sequence similarity was added for clustering within HLA-allele-positive subsets. Co-occurrence clustering excluded repertoires with fewer than 30,000 or more than 120,000 public chains, plus five with anomalous nucleotide sharing. The table was pulled from immuneACCESS by TCRdb, which kept in-frame rearrangements only. Such tables lose some clones; where checked, under half of the loss comes from unresolved V genes, and the rest has no known cause. The DNA gave D and trimming, while V, J and clone size come from that table. The sample has approximately 160,000 clones on record, 75% to 80% of them singletons. The top ten constitute about 2.4% of the sample.

The germline V gene encodes CDR1 MDHEN and CDR2 SYDVKM. Clipping removes 2 bases from V and 1 base from J, with 3 as the unmatched junction base count. The CDR3 has 17 amino acids, counting the end cysteine and phenylalanine. This entry keeps only the CDR3 DNA: 51 bases, framed from base 1. This sequence originates from a woman aged 35 to 49 in good health and CMV-seropositive. The chain employs TRBV28 and TRBJ2-2; 11 bases in the middle match TRBD2. Sequenced sample: PBMCs. DNA sequence: TGTGCCAGCAGTTTAAACCTAGCGGGAGGGAACACCGGGGAGCTGTTTTTT. Translated, this gives CASSLNLAGGNTGELFF.